The clone carrying this T cell receptor (beta chain) was seen ten or more times. What it binds is not known. The entry originates in a study of blood T cells in healthy people across ages. Findings and limits, study-wide: Naive T cell percentage and TCR beta diversity correlated strongly.

For the second PCR, which ran for about 7 to 12 cycles, a sample-barcoded 5' primer and a J-beta primer mix were used. TCRdb called the 5' RACE reads again in MiXCR, with one record for every CDR3 protein. The repertoire holds 1.5 million to 2 million distinct CDR3 sequences, with roughly 27% as singletons. Germline V lookup: CDR1 SGHTA, CDR2 FQGNSA. V was pared by 2 bases and J by 6 bases, with 3 bases of the junction left unmatched. The CDR3 covers 15 residues. At least 6 micrograms of total RNA were extracted per sample. V usage is TRBV7-2 and J usage is TRBJ2-1, with TRBD2 matching 11 bases. The sequenced sample was blood. The receptor was derived from a woman in her thirties in good health. Here the CDR3 reads CASSLLGLAANEQFF. CDR3 coding DNA: TGTGCCAGCAGCTTATTGGGACTAGCGGCCAATGAGCAGTTCTTC.